The source of this TCR beta chain is a study of blood T cell repertoires in COVID-19. Study at large: The origin of the acute and convalescent COVID-19 samples was the United States, Italy and Spain.

Clinical history as reported by participants underpinned cohort assignment. Cohort 3 recovery required two negative PCRs, clearance, or symptom resolution. Source study methods: The authors estimated nucleated cell counts from reference gene primer amplification. Libraries were prepared by immunoSEQ multiplex PCR; TCRdb keeps only in-frame clonotypes and omits some of them. Clone size and the V and J calls come from that table; the DNA yielded D and trimming. The data contain over 120,000 clones, about 79% of them singletons. The CDR3 covers 13 residues. In germline, CDR1 is SGHDT, CDR2 YYEEEE. V lost 5 bases to trimming and J lost 7 bases, with 13 bases between them.

The sequenced sample consisted of PBMCs or T cells enriched from blood (not recorded which). This receptor was taken from a woman in her 50s who had recovered from COVID-19. This chain uses TRBV5-6 with TRBJ1-5; D is undetermined. The CDR3 is CASSPDGNQPQHF. In nucleotides, the CDR3 is TGTGCCAGCAGTCCCGACGGGAACCAGCCCCAGCATTTT.